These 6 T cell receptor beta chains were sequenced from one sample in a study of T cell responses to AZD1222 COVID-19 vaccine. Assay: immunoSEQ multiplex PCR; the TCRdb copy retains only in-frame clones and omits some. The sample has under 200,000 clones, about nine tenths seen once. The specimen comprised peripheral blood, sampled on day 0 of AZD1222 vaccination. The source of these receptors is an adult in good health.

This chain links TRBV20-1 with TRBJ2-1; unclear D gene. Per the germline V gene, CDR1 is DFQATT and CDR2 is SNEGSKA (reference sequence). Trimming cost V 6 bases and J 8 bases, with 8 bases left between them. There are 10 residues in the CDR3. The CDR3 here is CSATDYEQFF. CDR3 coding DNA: TGCAGTGCGACCGATTATGAGCAGTTCTTC.

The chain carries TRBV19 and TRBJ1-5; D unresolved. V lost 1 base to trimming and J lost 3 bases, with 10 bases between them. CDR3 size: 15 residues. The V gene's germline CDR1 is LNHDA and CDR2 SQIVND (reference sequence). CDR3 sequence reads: CASSIAEIFNQPQHF. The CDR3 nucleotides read TGTGCCAGTAGTATAGCAGAGATTTTCAATCAGCCCCAGCATTTT.

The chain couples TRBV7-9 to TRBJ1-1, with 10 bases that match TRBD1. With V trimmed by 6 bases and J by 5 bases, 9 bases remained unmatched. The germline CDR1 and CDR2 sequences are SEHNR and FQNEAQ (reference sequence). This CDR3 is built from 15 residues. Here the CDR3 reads CASSRQGQGGTEAFF. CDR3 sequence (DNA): TGTGCCAGCAGTCGCCAAGGACAGGGGGGTACTGAAGCTTTCTTT.

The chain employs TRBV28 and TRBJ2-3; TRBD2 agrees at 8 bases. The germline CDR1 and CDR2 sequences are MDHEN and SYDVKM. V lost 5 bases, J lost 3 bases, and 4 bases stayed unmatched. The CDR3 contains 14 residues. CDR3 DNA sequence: TGTGCCAGCAGTGAGGCTAGCGGGACAGATACGCAGTATTTT. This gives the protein CASSEASGTDTQYF.

The CDR3 loop is CASSLRGAANEKLFF. CDR3 DNA: TGTGCCAGCAGTTTAAGGGGGGCGGCTAATGAAAAACTGTTTTTT. The J gene is TRBJ1-4, the V gene TRBV28, with D tentatively TRBD1 (6 bases). Per germline, CDR1 MDHEN and CDR2 SYDVKM. CDR3 length: 15 residues. Between the trimmed V and J ends, which lost 2 bases and 3 bases, there was a span of 10 bases.

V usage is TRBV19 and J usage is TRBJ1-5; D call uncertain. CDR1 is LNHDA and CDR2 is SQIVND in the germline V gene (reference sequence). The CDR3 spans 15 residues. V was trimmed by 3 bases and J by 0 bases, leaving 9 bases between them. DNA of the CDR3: TGTGCCAGTAGTATCTCTAAGGTTAGCAATCAGCCCCAGCATTTT. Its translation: CASSISKVSNQPQHF.